The present T cell receptor beta chain was sequenced within a study of cytomegalovirus exposure and HLA in healthy donors listed by TCRdb under 2017. About the full investigation: The 550 to 750 repertoires of the first cohort and the 120 or so validation repertoires were produced on the same platform, according to a later analysis. The study aimed to test whether cataloging public T cell receptors could reveal signatures of past pathogen exposure. Along with the roughly 670-subject first cohort, a separate validation cohort of over 90 different subjects was used. High-throughput TCR immunosequencing, statistical association of individual TCRs with disease status, and machine learning were combined to predict cytomegalovirus infection status.

V drops 1 base and J drops 6 bases, leaving 7 bases in between. The CDR3 contains 14 residues, cysteine and phenylalanine counted. The read is trimmed to its CDR3 DNA, 42 bases read in frame from base 1. The CDR1 and CDR2 encoded by the germline V gene (reference sequence) are SEHNR and FQNEAQ. The donors belonged to the validation cohort of under 150 subjects, which was separate from the 666-subject first cohort. The study at large found these results: Across donors, most TCR sequences were observed very rarely, whereas some public TCRs were present in many individuals. In a later analysis, TCRs clustered in the first cohort were found to also tend to co-occur in the approximately 120 validation repertoires, with over 90% of cluster scores above 0. A later analysis had no HLA typing for the validation cohort, so co-occurrence there was scored across all 110 or so repertoires. It was suggested by the authors that the approach could potentially be generalized to other disease states and immunological phenotypes. Three of the identified cytomegalovirus-associated TCR beta chains were confirmed in vitro to be specific for cytomegalovirus antigens. In both the original and validation cohorts, the classifier was reported to diagnose cytomegalovirus status with high specificity and sensitivity. In the study, some 160 TCR beta chains were listed as associated with cytomegalovirus.

Library generation was performed with the immunoSEQ multiplex PCR assay. On the study's bioinformatics: A statistical classification framework was built for diagnosing cytomegalovirus status from the catalog of TCR beta chain sequences. Not all clones reach the TCRdb copy of this immuneACCESS table, which keeps in-frame sequences only. Checked studies attribute under half of the gap to unresolved V genes and leave the rest unexplained. From that table come the V and J calls and clone size; the DNA was used to work out D and trimming. Counted in this sample were roughly 100,000 clones; about 88% of them appeared once. Jointly, the top ten make up about 4% of the sample. Regarding this clone: Its specific antigen is unknown. Per-base qualities were not stored, and no clone one base away is much larger.

The sequencing input was PBMCs. This sequence originates from a young woman in good health and CMV-seropositive. The rearranged chain carries TRBV7-9 and TRBJ1-6; no D gene is confidently identified. The CDR3 protein sequence reads: CASSLGETNSPLHF. The bases read TGTGCCAGCAGCTTAGGAGAAACTAATTCACCCCTCCACTTT.